The entry that follows covers one T cell receptor beta chain sequence. What this receptor recognizes is not known. No qualities accompany the bases; no much larger clone lies one base away. The data originate from a study of T-cell memory formation after mild COVID-19 listed by TCRdb under 2021. Some background on the complete study: Most TCR sequence clusters were specific to one of the two donors. Longitudinal TCRalpha and TCRbeta repertoire sequencing tracked T-cell clones expanding and contracting after mild COVID-19 in a couple of donors. Two young, previously healthy adult volunteers, one female and one male, were included in the cohort. Points the paper makes about the study in general: Only two mild cases were covered in the study, and larger cohorts including severe cases with pre-infection samples were considered necessary. Whether the second-wave clones peaking on day 37 were SARS-CoV-2 specific was not confirmed. Balanced CD4/CD8 phenotypes were observed for clones contracting from day 15 to 85, whereas a bias towards CD4+ was observed for a second wave of clones expanding from day 15 to 37. Contracting CD4+ clones were found mainly in CM and EM memory subsets, while CD8+ clones were enriched in EMRA. Some responding clones were found in pre-infection memory, which suggests that pre-existing cross-reactive memory T cells took part in the SARS-CoV-2 response.

PBMCs were isolated by Ficoll-Paque density gradient centrifugation. Trimming at the junction amounts to 4 bases on V and 9 bases on J, and the germline ends lie 13 bases apart. Measured from the cysteine to the phenylalanine, the CDR3 is 13 residues long. Of the read, only the CDR3 DNA is kept; its 39 bases are in frame from base 1. In the germline V gene, CDR1 corresponds to MNHEY and CDR2 to SVGEGT. Sequencing instrument: Illumina NovaSeq 6000. cDNA libraries for TCRalpha and TCRbeta were prepared by 5'RACE using constant-segment primers, with sample barcodes and unique molecular identifiers added. Trizol reagent was used to extract RNA from every sample. Libraries were amplified in two PCR steps, with a second sample barcode and Illumina TruSeq adapters added in the second step. The libraries were sequenced on an Illumina NovaSeq using 2 x 150 bp paired-end reads. The authors' pipeline ran thus. The reads were demultiplexed and collapsed into UMI-guided consensus sequences using migec v1.2.7. Using mixcr v2.1.11, UMI consensuses were aligned to TRA and TRB V and J templates and then assembled into clonotypes. A clonotype was counted as expanded or contracted only if both edgeR and NoisET called the change significant, with noise models trained on biological replicates. For edgeR calls, the cutoffs were a false discovery rate-adjusted p below 0.01 and a log2 fold-change threshold of 1. As an exploratory analysis of dynamics, max-normalized trajectories of the 1000 most abundant clonotypes were examined by PCA with hierarchical clustering. Separately sequenced CD4+ and CD8+ repertoires were used to assign the CD4 or CD8 phenotype of responding clones. The public reads were reanalyzed by TCRdb: fastp trimming at Q25, MiXCR alignment, in-frame beta chains only. Entries are consolidated by CDR3 protein sequence, retaining the most common genes and DNA. These V and J calls derive from TCRdb rather than the authors' analysis. For this sample there are approximately 500,000 distinct CDR3 sequences; 25% appear just once. Around an eighth of the sample goes to the ten largest clones.

What was sequenced was PBMCs or a T cell subset sorted from them (not recorded which). The sequence derives from an adult woman who had mild COVID-19 (a few samples of this study predate the infection). The sample titles of this study are shuffled in the database, so cell type and time point are left out; the donor was told from shared clones. The chain was built from TRBV6-2 or TRBV6-3 and TRBJ2-1; the D gene cannot be resolved beyond TRBD1 or TRBD2, each matching 5 bases. The sequence in DNA is TGTGCCAGCAGTTTGGGACCCAACCGTGAGCAGTTCTTC. Its protein reads: CASSLGPNREQFF.